This TCR beta chain was captured by sequencing in a study of shared clonotypes between healthy human individuals (TCRdb year 2020). For context, the study as a whole: A couple of women and a few men aged 18 to 49 years were included in the cohort. Leukapheresis yielded between about 0.85 and 10 billion PBMCs per donor. For each donor, CD4 naive and CD4 memory were each given three plates, CD8 naive was given two plates, and CD8 memory was given one plate. To estimate repertoire size and how much clonotypes are shared between individuals, the study performed deep sequencing of blood TCR repertoires from 4 to 6 healthy adults. Libraries were prepared and TCR repertoires were sequenced by different laboratories using diverse techniques, in order to increase sequencing depth and limit assay-specific biases.

Overall study outcomes, separate from this receptor: Compared with non-shared clonotypes, the clonotypes found in all four sorted-subset donors had higher generation probabilities. Even with the large sequencing depth, rarefaction of the sorted-subset datasets indicated that sequencing was incomplete. Naive subsets generally had larger estimated clonotype richness than memory subsets. The small number of donors limited the genetic and exposure-history diversity represented. When a few donors were compared, the shared fraction of clonotypes was about 5.4% for naive CD4, approximately 3.3% for naive CD8, roughly 2.3% for memory CD4, and approximately 0.4% for memory CD8. Pairwise subsampling indicated that sequencing depth was expected to affect the degree of clonotype sharing among donors. Sampling was restricted to blood, and TCR repertoires in tissue are likely to differ from TCR repertoires in blood.

As concerns this clone: The antigen this receptor binds is unknown. No quality values exist for individual bases; no much larger clone is one base distant.

Donors were healthy HIV-negative adults with no recently reported acute infections or vaccinations. Only Caucasian adults living in Nashville, Tennessee, USA were represented among the donors. CD4+ T cells were enriched by magnetic negative selection; naive cells were then positively selected on CD45RA, and the negative fraction formed the memory subset. Blood was obtained by leukapheresis, after which PBMCs were separated by Ficoll-Histopaque density gradient centrifugation and cryopreserved in liquid nitrogen vapor phase. Analytical flow cytometry was used to check the purity and quantity of every magnetically sorted T cell population. Genomic DNA was isolated from each sorted fraction and quantified by UV absorbance on a Nanodrop 2000c. V is shortened by 10 bases, J by 2 bases, and the region joining them spans 17 bases. Measured from the cysteine to the phenylalanine, the CDR3 is 14 residues long. The sequence is cut down to CDR3 DNA, 42 bases in frame from base 1. CDR1 MNHEY and CDR2 SMNVEV are derived from the germline V gene (reference sequence).

TCR CDR3 regions were amplified from genomic DNA by multiplex PCR using the deep immunoSEQ assay. Genomic DNA extracted from each cell subset was distributed evenly over all wells of several immunoSEQ 96-well plates, and each plate served as one replicate. For sorted subsets, each replicate PCR was loaded with about 200 ng genomic DNA, equivalent to some 27,000 T cell genomes. Purified libraries were quantified with a Qubit 3.0 fluorometer, sized on a Bioanalyzer 2100, and re-quantified with the KAPA Library Quantification kit. Each immunoSEQ 96-well plate was sequenced on its own single-read 150-cycle Illumina NextSeq 550 flow cell. The original pipeline was this. Because the immunoSEQ output included only junctional sequences and no quality scores, the filtering could not be the same as the filtering used for full-length reads. To assign V/J genes and CDR3, sequences were annotated against IMGT germline references using PyIR, a Python wrapper for IgBLAST v1.9. Reads with weak V/J assignments (E-value above 1e-6), missing CDR3, stop codons, out-of-frame junctions, or ambiguous translated residues were removed. A V3J clonotype was defined by an identical inferred V gene, J gene, and CDR3 amino acid sequence. To compute the percentage overlap between repertoires, the number of shared unique clonotypes was divided by the size of the smaller repertoire. Richness of each repertoire was evaluated using RTK rarefaction, the Chao1 estimator, and Recon v2.1 estimates of unobserved clonotypes. For all TCRbeta clonotypes obtained by the gDNA method from a few donors, generation probabilities were computed with OLGA. Held by TCRdb, this immuneACCESS table contains in-frame sequences only and omits some clones. Under half of the omission traces to an unresolved V gene where checked; the cause of the rest is unknown. V, J and clone size are taken as reported in that table, and D and trimming were inferred from the DNA itself. Within this sample are 2 million to 2.5 million clones, with roughly 90% of them counted one time only. Of the sample, 0.37% falls within the top ten clones.

The material sequenced was naive CD4+ T cells from PBMCs. Explained via the paper, the cell subset or site label denotes: CD45RA+ positively selected. This TCR came from a man younger than 30 in good health. Some clones in this sample may be carry-over from other donors' samples. The chain joins TRBV27 to TRBJ2-5; D gene: possibly TRBD2, on 6 matching bases. This receptor has the CDR3 CATQTGTRQETQYF. DNA sequence: TGTGCCACACAGACCGGGACTCGACAAGAGACCCAGTACTTC.